The 26 T cell receptor beta chains below come from one sample, sequenced in a study of OX40 agonist ivuxolimab in advanced cancers. Data came from immunoSEQ multiplex PCR; TCRdb stores just in-frame clones and leaves some out. The sample includes about 69,000 clones, approximately 90% seen only once; the top ten take around 0.31%. The specimen was CD4+ or CD8+ T cells sorted from blood, collected in a trial of the OX40 agonist ivuxolimab. All receptors come from an adult with an advanced solid tumor such as melanoma, head and neck, liver or kidney cancer.

This chain joins TRBV7-6 and TRBJ2-3; 9 nucleotides agree with TRBD2. Germline assignment: CDR1 SGHVS and CDR2 FNYEAQ. V was clipped by 5 bases and J by 4 bases; unmatched bases: 7. The CDR3 consists of 15 residues. CDR3 loop: CASSPLAGKADTQYF. In DNA form, the CDR3 reads TGTGCCAGCAGCCCTCTAGCGGGAAAGGCAGATACGCAGTATTTT.

This chain joins TRBV28 and TRBJ2-1, with TRBD2 identical over 7 bases. V dropped 6 bases and J dropped 4; count of bases not matched to a gene: 9. In germline, CDR1 is MDHEN, CDR2 SYDVKM. This CDR3 has 15 amino acids. CDR3 region: CASRSRDYPYNEQFF. The CDR3 bases are TGTGCCAGCAGGTCCCGGGACTACCCTTACAATGAGCAGTTCTTC.

V is TRBV5-4 and J is TRBJ2-3; 14 bases fit TRBD2. With 3 bases clipped from V and 6 bases from J, the junction kept 6 bases outside the gene matches. The CDR3 is 16 residues long. Germline V gene sequence: CDR1 SGHNT, CDR2 YYREEE (reference sequence). CDR3 nucleotide sequence: TGTGCCAGCAGCTCGGGACGGACTAGCGGGAGGGATACGCAGTATTTT. This sequence encodes CASSSGRTSGRDTQYF.

The V call is TRBV9, the J call TRBJ2-1, with no clear D. Germline-derived CDR1 and CDR2 are SGDLS and YYNGEE. This CDR3 region has 13 residues. V lost 0 bases and J lost 9, with 10 bases in between. This CDR3 reads CASSVDPTSEQFF. The CDR3 coding sequence is TGTGCCAGCAGCGTAGACCCTACAAGTGAGCAGTTCTTC.

The genes are TRBV6-1 and TRBJ2-7, with 7 bases that match TRBD2. J was trimmed by 3 bases and V by 8 bases; bases with no gene match: 13. From germline, CDR1 is MNHNS and CDR2 SASEGT. CDR3 size: 15 residues. The CDR3 coding sequence is TGTGCCAGCGTAGGGGCTAGCGGTTACCACTACGAGCAGTACTTC. Protein: CASVGASGYHYEQYF.

The gene calls are TRBV6-1 and TRBJ1-1; D unresolved. Germline lookup yields CDR1 MNHNS and CDR2 SASEGT. This CDR3 has 13 residues. V lost 6 bases and J 4 bases, leaving 12 bases between the germline ends. The CDR3 bases are TGTGCCAGCAGCCATGAGACCTTCACTGAAGCTTTCTTT. Amino acid sequence: CASSHETFTEAFF.

This clone appeared a single time. The chain uses TRBV9 and TRBJ2-3; unclear D gene. Germline-derived CDR1 and CDR2 are SGDLS and YYNGEE. This CDR3 is built from 15 residues. V lost 0 bases to trimming and J lost 0 bases, with 8 bases between them. The CDR3 DNA sequence: TGTGCCAGCAGCGTAGACGTTCTTAGCACAGATACGCAGTATTTT. It is translated as CASSVDVLSTDTQYF.

The chain combines TRBV14 with TRBJ2-7; either TRBD1 or TRBD2 may supply D (5 bases each). The V end lost 0 bases, the J end lost 12 bases, and 15 bases lay between the germline ends. The CDR3 covers 13 residues. Germline V gives CDR1 SGHDN, CDR2 FVKESK. DNA for the CDR3: TGTGCCAGCAGCCAAGATGTTCAGGGAGTCTTGTACTTC. Protein product: CASSQDVQGVLYF.

This chain links TRBV6-1 with TRBJ2-1; TRBD2 aligns across 9 bases. With 6 bases clipped from V and 4 bases from J, the junction kept 4 bases outside the gene matches. Germline assignment: CDR1 MNHNS and CDR2 SASEGT. This CDR3 comprises 14 residues. The CDR3 nucleotides are TGTGCCAGCAGGATAGCGGGAGCTTACAATGAGCAGTTCTTC. Residues: CASRIAGAYNEQFF.

The chain is built from TRBV7-3 and TRBJ1-5; 8 nucleotides line up with TRBD1. Germline CDR1 SGHTA, CDR2 FQGTGA. This CDR3 region has 15 residues. The trim removed 5 bases at V and 2 bases at J, leaving 5 bases unmatched. The CDR3 here is CASSITGGGNQPQHF. The CDR3 DNA sequence: TGTGCCAGCAGCATTACAGGGGGAGGCAATCAGCCCCAGCATTTT.

The V gene is TRBV7-6, the J gene TRBJ2-2; D is tentatively TRBD1 or TRBD2 (6 bases each). This CDR3 is built from 17 residues. V lost 1 base, J lost 6 bases, and 18 bases lay in between. Germline assignment: CDR1 SGHVS and CDR2 FNYEAQ. As DNA, the CDR3 is TGTGCCAGCAGCTTAGAGTACGGGGGCATCAAAGCCGGGGAGCTGTTTTTT. This encodes CASSLEYGGIKAGELFF.

To note about this clone: Mismatch with germline at one junction end may stem from a read error. The chain links TRBV5-6 to TRBJ2-1; D gene uncertain. Germline V gene sequence: CDR1 SGHDT, CDR2 YYEEEE. There are 13 residues in the CDR3. CDR3 coding DNA: TGTGCCAGCAGCTTGGTCTCCCACAATGAGCAGTTCTTC. This codes for CASSLVSHNEQFF.

In DNA form, the CDR3 reads TGTGCCATCCGGGACATTAATCAGCCCCAGCATTTT. As protein: CAIRDINQPQHF. This chain links TRBV10-3 with TRBJ1-5, with a tentative D call TRBD1 (6 bases). CDR3 length: 12 amino acids. The germline V and J ends were trimmed by 8 bases and 4 bases, with 9 bases remaining between them. Germline V gene data show CDR1 as ENHRY and CDR2 as SYGVKD.

This clone came up once. The rearrangement joins TRBV5-1 to TRBJ1-1; a possible D gene is TRBD1 (6 bases). V gave up 5 bases and J gave up 2 bases, with 13 bases separating them. This CDR3 has 14 residues. From germline, CDR1 is SGHRS and CDR2 YFSETQ. CDR3 in amino acids: CASRGAGANTEAFF. The CDR3 bases are TGCGCCAGCAGGGGGGCTGGGGCCAACACTGAAGCTTTCTTT.

The CDR3 region has the DNA TGTGCCAGCAGCCAGCGGGGTAATTCACCCCTCCACTTT. This codes for CASSQRGNSPLHF. The V gene is TRBV27, the J gene TRBJ1-6, with unresolved D. This CDR3 contains 13 residues. Between the trimmed V and J ends, which lost 6 bases and 6 bases, there was a span of 9 bases. CDR1 is MNHEY and CDR2 is SMNVEV in the germline V gene (reference sequence).

This clone has a single count. The rearrangement uses TRBV5-4 and TRBJ2-5; 8 bases map to TRBD2. CDR1 SGHNT and CDR2 YYREEE come from the germline V gene (reference sequence). J gave up 2 bases and V 3 bases, and 9 bases lay outside the gene matches. The CDR3 is made up of 16 amino acids. CDR3 sequence (DNA): TGTGCCAGCAGCTCTCCTACTAGCGGACGGCAAGAGACCCAGTACTTC. Translated: CASSSPTSGRQETQYF.

The genes are TRBV2 and TRBJ1-5; D unclear. Germline V gene sequence: CDR1 SNHLY, CDR2 FYNNEI. Trimming took 4 bases from V and 7 from J, leaving 11 bases between them. The CDR3 has 13 amino acids. CDR3 DNA sequence: TGTGCCAGCAGTGGGGAGGGAGTGCAGCCCCAGCATTTT. This encodes CASSGEGVQPQHF.

This chain uses TRBV5-1 with TRBJ1-2, with unresolved D. The CDR3 contains 12 residues. Germline V gives CDR1 SGHRS, CDR2 YFSETQ. V gave up 1 base and J gave up 10 bases, with 11 bases separating them. The CDR3 spells CASSLYLTDYTF. In DNA, the CDR3 is TGCGCCAGCAGCTTGTACCTGACGGACTACACCTTC.

This clone was counted a single time. V gene TRBV5-4 combines with J gene TRBJ2-2, with 7 bases that match TRBD2. CDR3 length: 15 amino acids. V lost 6 bases to trimming and J lost 4 bases; unmatched junction nucleotides: 9. Per germline, CDR1 SGHNT and CDR2 YYREEE (reference sequence). The CDR3, as DNA: TGTGCCAGCACCCCGGGCCGCGGGGGCACCGGGGAGCTGTTTTTT. Translation gives CASTPGRGGTGELFF.

This rearrangement joins TRBV13 to TRBJ1-6; 10 bases align to TRBD1. V gave up 5 bases and J gave up 0 bases; unmatched junction bases: 16. In germline, CDR1 is PRHDT, CDR2 FYEKMQ (reference sequence). The CDR3 covers 21 residues. Written as DNA, the CDR3 is TGTGCCAGCAGCCGTCCGGGACAGGGGTTGCTAGCCAACTCCTATAATTCACCCCTCCACTTT. This encodes CASSRPGQGLLANSYNSPLHF.

The rearrangement joins TRBV29-1 to TRBJ1-5, with a weak D call TRBD1 (6 bases). The germline V gene encodes CDR1 SQVTM and CDR2 ANQGSEA. Between the trimmed V and J ends, which lost 4 bases and 6 bases, there was a span of 10 bases. The CDR3 has 12 amino acids. The CDR3: CSVAGAGQPQHF. CDR3 sequence (DNA): TGCAGCGTTGCGGGGGCAGGTCAGCCCCAGCATTTT.

V and J are TRBV18 and TRBJ2-2, with D hard to call. This CDR3 is built from 15 residues. CDR1 KGHSH and CDR2 LQKENI come from the germline V gene. Deletions cut 5 bases from V and 6 bases from J, with 16 bases between. The CDR3 loop reads CASSSSVALSGELFF. CDR3 bases: TGTGCCAGCTCATCTTCGGTCGCCCTCTCCGGGGAGCTGTTTTTT.

This clone was counted a single time. V gene TRBV9 combines with J gene TRBJ1-3, with a weak D call TRBD1 (6 bases). Trimming cost V 0 bases and J 4 bases, with 14 bases left between them. Germline V gene lookup returns CDR1 SGDLS and CDR2 YYNGEE. This CDR3 contains 16 residues. CDR3 nucleotides: TGTGCCAGCAGCGTAGGTCACACAGGGCCCGGAAACACCATATATTTT. This sequence encodes CASSVGHTGPGNTIYF.

V gene TRBV29-1 combines with J gene TRBJ2-1, with 8 bases matching TRBD1. V trimming: 8 bases; J trimming: 8 bases; junction bases outside the gene matches: 11. The CDR3 runs to 13 residues. Germline CDR1 and CDR2: SQVTM and ANQGSEA. CDR3 in amino acids: CSQRGAGGDEQFF. In DNA, the CDR3 is TGCAGCCAAAGAGGAGCAGGGGGCGATGAGCAGTTCTTC.

To note about this clone: The identical CDR3 is also encoded by other nucleotide sequences in the sample. V gene TRBV29-1 combines with J gene TRBJ1-5; weak D call: TRBD1 (6 bases). The CDR3 contains 13 residues. Germline CDR1 SQVTM, CDR2 ANQGSEA. Trimming cost V 6 bases and J 2 bases, with 11 bases left between them. CDR3 bases: TGCAGCGTGGGGGGGGCCGGCAATCAGCCCCAGCATTTT. Its translation: CSVGGAGNQPQHF.

This sequence joins TRBV6-5 and TRBJ1-1, with 9 bases aligning to TRBD1. V lost 6 bases to trimming and J lost 4 bases; unmatched junction nucleotides: 6. Germline V gene sequence: CDR1 MNHEY, CDR2 SVGAGI. The CDR3 loop spans 14 amino acids. As DNA, the CDR3 is TGTGCCAGCAGGGAGACAGGGGGGACCACTGAAGCTTTCTTT. This gives the protein CASRETGGTTEAFF.